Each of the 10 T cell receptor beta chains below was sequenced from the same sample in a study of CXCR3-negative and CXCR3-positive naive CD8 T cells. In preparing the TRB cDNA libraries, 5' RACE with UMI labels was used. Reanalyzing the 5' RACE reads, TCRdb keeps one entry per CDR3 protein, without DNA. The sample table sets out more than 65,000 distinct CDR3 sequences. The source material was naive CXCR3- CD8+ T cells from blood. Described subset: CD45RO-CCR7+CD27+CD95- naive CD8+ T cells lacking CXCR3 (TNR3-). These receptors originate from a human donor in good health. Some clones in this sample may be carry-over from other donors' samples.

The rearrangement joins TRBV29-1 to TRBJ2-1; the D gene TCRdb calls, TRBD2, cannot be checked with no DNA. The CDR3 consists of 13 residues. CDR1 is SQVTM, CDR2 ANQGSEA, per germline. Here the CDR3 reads CSGRERNYNEQFF.

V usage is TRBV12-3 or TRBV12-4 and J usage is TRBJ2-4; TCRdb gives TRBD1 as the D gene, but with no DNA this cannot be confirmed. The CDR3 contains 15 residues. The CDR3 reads CASRPDRVAKNIQYF.

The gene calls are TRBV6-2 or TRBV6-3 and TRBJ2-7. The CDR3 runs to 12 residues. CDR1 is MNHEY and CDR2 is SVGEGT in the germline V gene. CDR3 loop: CASSYISYEQYF.

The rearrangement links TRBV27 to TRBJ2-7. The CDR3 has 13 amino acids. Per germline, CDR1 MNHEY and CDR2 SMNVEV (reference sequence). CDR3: CASSLGRSYEQYF.

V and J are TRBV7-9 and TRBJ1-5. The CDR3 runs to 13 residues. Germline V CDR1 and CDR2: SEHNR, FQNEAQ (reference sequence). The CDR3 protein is CASSFGEIGPQHF.

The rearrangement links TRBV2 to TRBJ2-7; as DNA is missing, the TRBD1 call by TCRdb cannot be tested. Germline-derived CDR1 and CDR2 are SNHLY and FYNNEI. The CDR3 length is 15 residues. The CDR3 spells CASTPGQVAPYEQYF.

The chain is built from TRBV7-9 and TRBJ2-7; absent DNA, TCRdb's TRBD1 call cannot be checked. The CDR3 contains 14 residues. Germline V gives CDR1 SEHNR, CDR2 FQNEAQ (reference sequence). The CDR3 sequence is CASSRDGVWNEQYF.

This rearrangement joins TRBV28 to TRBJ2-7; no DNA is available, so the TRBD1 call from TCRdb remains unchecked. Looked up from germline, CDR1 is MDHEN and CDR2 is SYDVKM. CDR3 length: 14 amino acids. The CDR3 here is CASSLGTGWSEQYF.

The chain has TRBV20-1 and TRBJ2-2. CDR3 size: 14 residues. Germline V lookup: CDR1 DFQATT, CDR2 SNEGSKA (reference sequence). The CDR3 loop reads CSARLARNTGELFF.

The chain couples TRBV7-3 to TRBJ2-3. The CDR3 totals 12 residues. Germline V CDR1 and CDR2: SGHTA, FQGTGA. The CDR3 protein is CASSIGSDTQYF.